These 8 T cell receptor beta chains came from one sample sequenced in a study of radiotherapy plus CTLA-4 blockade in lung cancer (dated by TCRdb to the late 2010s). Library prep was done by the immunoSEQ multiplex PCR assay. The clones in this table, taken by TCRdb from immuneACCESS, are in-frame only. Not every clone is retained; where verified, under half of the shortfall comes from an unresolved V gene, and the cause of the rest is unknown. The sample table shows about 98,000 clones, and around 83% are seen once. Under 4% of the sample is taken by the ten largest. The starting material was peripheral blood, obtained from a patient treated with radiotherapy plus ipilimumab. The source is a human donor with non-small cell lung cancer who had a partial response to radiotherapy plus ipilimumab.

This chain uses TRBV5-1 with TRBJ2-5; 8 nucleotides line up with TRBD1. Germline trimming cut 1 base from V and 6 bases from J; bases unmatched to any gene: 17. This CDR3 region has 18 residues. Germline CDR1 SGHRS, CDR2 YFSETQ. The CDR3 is CASSLNPVGGQVGQTQYF. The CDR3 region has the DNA TGCGCCAGCAGCTTGAATCCGGTGGGGGGACAGGTGGGACAGACCCAGTACTTC.

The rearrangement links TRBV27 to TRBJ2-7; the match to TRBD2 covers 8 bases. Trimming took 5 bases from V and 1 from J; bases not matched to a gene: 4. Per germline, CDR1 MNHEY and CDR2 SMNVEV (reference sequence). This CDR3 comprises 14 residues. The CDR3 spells CASSIGLASYEQYF. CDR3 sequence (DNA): TGTGCCAGCAGTATTGGACTAGCTTCCTACGAGCAGTACTTC.

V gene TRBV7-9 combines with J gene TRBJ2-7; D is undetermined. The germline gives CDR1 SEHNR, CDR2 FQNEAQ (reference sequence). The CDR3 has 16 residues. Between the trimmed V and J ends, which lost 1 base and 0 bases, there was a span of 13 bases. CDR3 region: CASSLGGGDSSYEQYF. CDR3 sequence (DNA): TGTGCCAGCAGCTTAGGAGGCGGTGATAGCTCCTACGAGCAGTACTTC.

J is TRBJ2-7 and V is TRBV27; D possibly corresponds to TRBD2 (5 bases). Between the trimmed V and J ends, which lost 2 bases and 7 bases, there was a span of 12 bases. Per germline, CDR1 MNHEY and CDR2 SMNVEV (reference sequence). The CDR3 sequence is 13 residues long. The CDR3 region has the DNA TGTGCCAGCAGTTTACAGGCCCCGGGGGAGCAGTACTTC. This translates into CASSLQAPGEQYF.

For the CDR3, the DNA is TGTGCCGGAGGGACAGACCTACTGAGAGAGCAGTTCTTC. Its translation is CAGGTDLLREQFF. V and J are TRBV2 and TRBJ2-1; TRBD1 might be the D (7 bases). The V end lost 11 bases, the J end lost 10 bases, and 21 bases lay between the germline ends. There are 13 residues in the CDR3. Germline CDR1 is SNHLY and CDR2 is FYNNEI.

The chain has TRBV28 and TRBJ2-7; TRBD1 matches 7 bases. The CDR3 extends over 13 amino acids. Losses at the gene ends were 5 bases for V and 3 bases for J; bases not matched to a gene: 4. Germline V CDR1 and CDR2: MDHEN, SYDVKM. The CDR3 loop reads CASSRTGIYEQYF. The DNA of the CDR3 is TGTGCCAGCAGTCGGACAGGAATCTACGAGCAGTACTTC.

The CDR3 DNA follows: TGTGCCAGCCGGGGGGTCGCAATTAGCTACGAGCAGTACTTC. Translation gives CASRGVAISYEQYF. This chain joins TRBV6-1 and TRBJ2-7, with 7 bases that match TRBD2. After removal of 8 bases from V and 3 bases from J, the junction contained 10 bases not matched to a gene. CDR1 is MNHNS and CDR2 is SASEGT in the germline V gene. The CDR3 is made up of 14 amino acids.

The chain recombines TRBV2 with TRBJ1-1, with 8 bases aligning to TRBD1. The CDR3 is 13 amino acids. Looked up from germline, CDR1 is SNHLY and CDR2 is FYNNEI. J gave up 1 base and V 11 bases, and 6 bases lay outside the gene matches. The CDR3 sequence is CAGTGGANTEAFF. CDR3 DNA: TGTGCCGGAACAGGGGGGGCGAACACTGAAGCTTTCTTT.